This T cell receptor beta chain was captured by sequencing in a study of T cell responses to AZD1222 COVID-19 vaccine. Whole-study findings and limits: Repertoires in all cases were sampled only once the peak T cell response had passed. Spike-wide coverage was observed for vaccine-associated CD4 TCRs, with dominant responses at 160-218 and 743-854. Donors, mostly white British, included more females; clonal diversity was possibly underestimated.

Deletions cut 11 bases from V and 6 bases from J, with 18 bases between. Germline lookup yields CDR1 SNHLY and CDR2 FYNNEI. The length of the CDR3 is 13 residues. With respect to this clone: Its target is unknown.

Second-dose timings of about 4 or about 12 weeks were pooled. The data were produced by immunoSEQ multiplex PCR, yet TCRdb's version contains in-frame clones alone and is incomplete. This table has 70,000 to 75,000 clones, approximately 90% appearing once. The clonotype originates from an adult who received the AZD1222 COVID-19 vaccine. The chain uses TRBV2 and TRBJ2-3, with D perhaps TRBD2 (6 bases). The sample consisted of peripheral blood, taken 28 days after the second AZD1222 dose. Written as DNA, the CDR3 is TGTGCCGCCAAGGAGGGGCCTTCGGATACGCAGTATTTT. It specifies CAAKEGPSDTQYF.